Following are 21 T cell receptor beta chains from one sample sequenced in a study of cytomegalovirus exposure and HLA in healthy donors. The PCR contained 60 Vbeta and 13 Jbeta primers. The repertoire was sequenced with immunoSEQ multiplex PCR; TCRdb's copy has only in-frame clones and lacks some. The sample records over 100,000 clones, 82% being singletons. Input material: PBMCs. The receptors were sampled from a man aged 30-40 years in good health and CMV-seropositive.

The gene calls are TRBV10-3 and TRBJ1-1; D might be TRBD1 (6 bases). The CDR3 consists of 13 residues. Looked up from germline, CDR1 is ENHRY and CDR2 is SYGVKD. Trimming removed 6 bases from V and 5 bases from J, with 13 bases in between. The CDR3 nucleotides are TGTGCCATCAGCCGAGAGGGGGGGACTGAAGCTTTCTTT. This translates into CAISREGGTEAFF.

The V and J genes are TRBV27 and TRBJ2-7; TRBD2 aligns across 12 bases. The CDR3 consists of 16 residues. The germline V gene has CDR1 MNHEY and CDR2 SMNVEV (reference sequence). J was trimmed by 1 base and V by 5 bases; bases with no gene match: 6. CDR3 region: CASSPSGGAVSYEQYF. The CDR3 coding sequence is TGTGCCAGCAGTCCTAGCGGGGGGGCCGTATCCTACGAGCAGTACTTC.

This chain links TRBV30 with TRBJ2-7, with 10 positions matching TRBD1. Trimming at V came to 2 bases and at J to 6 bases, leaving 10 bases not matched to a gene. From germline, CDR1 is GTSNPN and CDR2 SVGIG (reference sequence). The CDR3 sequence is 15 residues long. This CDR3 is CAWSTGQGSAAEQYF. The CDR3 DNA reads TGTGCCTGGAGTACGGGACAGGGGTCCGCTGCCGAGCAGTACTTC.

This clone occurred once. This rearrangement joins TRBV4-1 to TRBJ2-7; 7 bases line up with TRBD1. V dropped 3 bases and J dropped 3; count of bases not matched to a gene: 5. The CDR3 spans 14 residues. Germline V gives CDR1 MGHRA, CDR2 YSYEKL. The CDR3 region has the DNA TGCGCCAGCAGCCATCGGACAGGAATCTACGAGCAGTACTTC. Its translation: CASSHRTGIYEQYF.

The chain has TRBV10-2 and TRBJ2-7; unclear D gene. The length of the CDR3 is 14 residues. Trimming removed 8 bases at V and 2 bases at J, with 16 bases between. The germline gives CDR1 WSHSY, CDR2 SAAADI. For the CDR3, the DNA is TGCGCCAGCCAGGCCGAGATACCCGCCTACGAGCAGTACGTC. It encodes CASQAEIPAYEQYV.

The chain employs TRBV15 and TRBJ2-3, with D possibly TRBD1 on 6 matching bases. This CDR3 has 15 amino acids. Trimming stripped 1 base from V and 2 bases from J, with 10 bases between. Germline loops: CDR1 LNHNV, CDR2 YYDKDF (reference sequence). The CDR3 reads CATSRAGVDTDTQYF. In DNA form, the CDR3 reads TGTGCCACCAGCAGAGCAGGGGTCGACACAGATACGCAGTATTTT. Full variable domain (remainder filled in from reference TRBV15 and TRBJ2-3): DAMVIQNPRYQVTQFGKPVTLSCSQTLNHNVMYWYQQKSSQAPKLLFHYYDKDFNNEADTPDNFQSRRPNTSFCFLDIRSPGLGDTAMYLCATSRAGVDTDTQYFGPGTRLTVL.

The gene calls are TRBV5-3 and TRBJ2-2; D unclear. TRBV5-3 is an ORF, and what it does is uncertain. V was shortened by 5 bases and J by 0 bases, with 14 bases between the two germline ends. The CDR3 loop spans 16 amino acids. The CDR3 DNA is TGTGCCAGAAGTTTTTGGGCAGCTCCGAACACCGGGGAGCTGTTTTTT. It codes for CARSFWAAPNTGELFF.

This chain joins TRBV11-3 and TRBJ1-2, with D maybe TRBD1 (5 bases). CDR1 and CDR2 from the germline V gene are SGHNT and YENEEA. The CDR3 is 16 residues long. The germline V and J ends were trimmed by 5 bases and 4 bases, with 20 bases remaining between them. The CDR3 DNA reads as TGTGCCAGCAGCCGCGACATCTCTCGGGGGAGCTATGGCTACACCTTC. This sequence encodes CASSRDISRGSYGYTF.

This clone was seen once. The chain uses TRBV5-1 and TRBJ2-2, with 10 bases that match TRBD1. This CDR3 is 17 amino acids long. Germline values: CDR1 SGHRS, CDR2 YFSETQ. The junction had 6 bases not matched to a gene; V was cut back by 0 bases and J by 4 bases. The CDR3 sequence is CASSLEGTGVTTGELFF. CDR3 nucleotides: TGCGCCAGCAGCTTGGAAGGGACAGGGGTTACCACCGGGGAGCTGTTTTTT.

This chain uses TRBV5-6 with TRBJ2-7; 9 positions agree with TRBD1. Germline CDR1 reads SGHDT; CDR2 reads YYEEEE. The CDR3 covers 16 residues. The ends lost 2 bases at V and 1 base at J; junction bases unmatched: 7. In DNA form, the CDR3 reads TGTGCCAGCAGCTTCGGTCCCGGGACAGGGTCCTACGAGCAGTACTTC. Protein: CASSFGPGTGSYEQYF.

This clone was detected only a few times. The genes are TRBV18 and TRBJ1-6; 8 bases are a match to TRBD1. With 5 bases clipped from V and 7 bases from J, the junction kept 7 bases outside the gene matches. This CDR3 is built from 15 residues. The germline V gene has CDR1 KGHSH and CDR2 LQKENI. In DNA form, the CDR3 reads TGTGCCAGCTCAGTAGGACAGGGCCAAAATTCACCCCTCCACTTT. It encodes CASSVGQGQNSPLHF.

This clone was detected once. One end of the junction varies from germline; a read error may be responsible. The chain recombines TRBV28 with TRBJ1-5; 8 bases agree with TRBD1. The CDR3 extends over 14 amino acids. CDR1 MDHEN and CDR2 SYDVKM come from the germline V gene. The CDR3, as DNA: TGTGCCAGCAGTCTATGGACAGGGAATCAGCCCCAGCATTTT. Translating it yields CASSLWTGNQPQHF. The whole variable domain, filled in from reference TRBV28 and TRBJ1-5, reads DVKVTQSSRYLVKRTGEKVFLECVQDMDHENMFWYRQDPGLGLRLIYFSYDVKMKEKGDIPEGYSVSREKKERFSLILESASTNQTSMYLCASSLWTGNQPQHFGDGTRLSIL.

The chain uses TRBV5-5 and TRBJ1-1; D perhaps matches TRBD1 (6 bases). The CDR3 totals 13 residues. V was clipped by 0 bases and J by 5 bases, with 8 bases between them. Germline lookup yields CDR1 SGHKS and CDR2 YYEKEE (reference sequence). The CDR3 DNA reads TGTGCCAGCAGCTTGGTGGGGGCTACTGAAGCTTTCTTT. The encoded protein is CASSLVGATEAFF.

The gene calls are TRBV7-2 and TRBJ1-2, with 9 bases identical to TRBD1. V lost 7 bases and J lost 1; bases outside the gene matches: 7. This CDR3 has 15 amino acids. Germline V lookup: CDR1 SGHTA, CDR2 FQGNSA. CDR3 nucleotides: TGTGCCAGCACCAAGAACAGGGGGCGTAACTATGGCTACACCTTC. Translation gives CASTKNRGRNYGYTF.

The CDR3: CASSPYTGELFF. The CDR3 region has the DNA TGTGCCAGCAGCCCCTACACCGGGGAGCTGTTTTTT. This rearrangement joins TRBV28 to TRBJ2-2; no clear D gene. Germline V gene sequence: CDR1 MDHEN, CDR2 SYDVKM. The V and J ends lost 6 bases and 3 bases respectively, with 5 bases between them. The CDR3 totals 12 residues. Drawing the rest from reference TRBV28 and TRBJ2-2, the complete variable domain is DVKVTQSSRYLVKRTGEKVFLECVQDMDHENMFWYRQDPGLGLRLIYFSYDVKMKEKGDIPEGYSVSREKKERFSLILESASTNQTSMYLCASSPYTGELFFGEGSRLTVL.

This clone was counted a few times. The chain combines TRBV6-1 with TRBJ2-3, with D perhaps matching TRBD2 (5 bases). CDR3 length: 12 amino acids. Trimming stripped 6 bases from V and 6 bases from J, with 10 bases between. Germline-derived CDR1 and CDR2 are MNHNS and SASEGT. This CDR3 reads CASRLDLDTQYF. CDR3 coding DNA: TGTGCCAGCAGACTAGATTTGGATACGCAGTATTTT.

This clone was detected only once. The V call is TRBV27, the J call TRBJ2-1, with D possibly being TRBD2 (6 bases). Germline V CDR1 and CDR2: MNHEY, SMNVEV (reference sequence). Trimming removed 5 bases from V and 0 bases from J, with 11 bases in between. This CDR3 contains 15 residues. The CDR3 is CASSPLRGSYNEQFF. The CDR3, as DNA: TGTGCCAGCAGTCCCCTGCGGGGCTCCTACAATGAGCAGTTCTTC.

The chain carries TRBV5-1 and TRBJ1-1; the D is unclear. This CDR3 comprises 13 residues. Germline V gene sequence: CDR1 SGHRS, CDR2 YFSETQ. V was shortened by 1 base and J by 0 bases, with 4 bases between the two germline ends. In DNA form, the CDR3 reads TGCGCCAGCAGCTTGCGGTTGAACACTGAAGCTTTCTTT. As protein: CASSLRLNTEAFF. Filled out from reference TRBV5-1 and TRBJ1-1, the complete variable domain reads KAGVTQTPRYLIKTRGQQVTLSCSPISGHRSVSWYQQTPGQGLQFLFEYFSETQRNKGNFPGRFSGRQFSNSRSEMNVSTLELGDSALYLCASSLRLNTEAFFGQGTRLTVV.

The chain carries TRBV6-6 and TRBJ2-7; weak D call: TRBD1 (6 bases). CDR1 and CDR2 (germline): MNHNY, SVGAGI (reference sequence). The CDR3 is 16 amino acids. Trimming took off 5 bases at V and 5 bases at J, with 22 bases between the two ends. The CDR3, as DNA: TGTGCCAGCAGTAGGGGGATAGGGTCCGGTAAACACGAGCAGTACGTC. This translates into CASSRGIGSGKHEQYV.

The chain couples TRBV5-1 to TRBJ2-3, with D possibly being TRBD2 (6 bases). The CDR3 covers 15 residues. V lost 1 base to trimming and J lost 5 bases, with 14 bases between them. CDR1 is SGHRS and CDR2 is YFSETQ in the germline V gene. CDR3 coding DNA: TGCGCCAGCAGCTTGAGTTCGGCGGGGCAAGATACGCAGTATTTT. Its protein is CASSLSSAGQDTQYF.

CDR3 coding DNA: TGCAGCGTTCGGCAGGATAATGAAAAACTGTTTTTT. This encodes CSVRQDNEKLFF. The chain recombines TRBV29-1 with TRBJ1-4, with unresolved D. The CDR3 contains 12 residues. Trimming took 5 bases from V and 4 from J, leaving 8 bases between them. Germline CDR1 and CDR2: SQVTM and ANQGSEA.